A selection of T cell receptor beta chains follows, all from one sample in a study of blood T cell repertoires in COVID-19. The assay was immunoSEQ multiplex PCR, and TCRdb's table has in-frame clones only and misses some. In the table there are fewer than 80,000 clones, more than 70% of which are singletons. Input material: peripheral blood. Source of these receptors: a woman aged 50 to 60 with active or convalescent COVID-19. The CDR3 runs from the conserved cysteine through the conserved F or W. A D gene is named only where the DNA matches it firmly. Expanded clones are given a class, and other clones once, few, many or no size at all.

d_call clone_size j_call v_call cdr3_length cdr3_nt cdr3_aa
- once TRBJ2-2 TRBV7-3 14 TGTGCCAGCAGCTTAACAATTAGTTCCGGGGAGCTGTTTTTT CASSLTISSGELFF
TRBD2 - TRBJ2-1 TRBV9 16 TGTGCCAGCAGCTCCCCCGCGGGAGTGGGCGCCAATGAGCAGTTCTTC CASSSPAGVGANEQFF
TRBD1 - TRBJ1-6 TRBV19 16 TGTGCCAGTAGTCCCCTGGGACAGGGGGCACATTCACCCCTCCACTTT CASSPLGQGAHSPLHF
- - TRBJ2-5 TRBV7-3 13 TGTGCCAGCAGCTCAGGGGTCGGGGAGACCCAGTACTTC CASSSGVGETQYF
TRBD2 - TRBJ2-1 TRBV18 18 TGTGCCAGCTCACCAATGCCTAGCGGGAGATTATCCTACAATGAGCAGTTCTTC CASSPMPSGRLSYNEQFF
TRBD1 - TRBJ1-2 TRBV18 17 TGTGCCAGCTCACCTAACGACCGACAGGGAGCTAACTATGGCTACACCTTC CASSPNDRQGANYGYTF
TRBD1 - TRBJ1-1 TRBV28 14 TGTGCCAGCAGGGAGGACAGGGCCCCGGATGAAGCTTTCTTT CASREDRAPDEAFF
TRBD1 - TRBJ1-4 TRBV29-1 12 TGCGCCAGACAGGGGCCGGGCGAAAAACTGTTTTTT CARQGPGEKLFF
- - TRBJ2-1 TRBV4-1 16 TGCGCCAGCAGCCAAGAATTTAGGGCTAGCATTAGTGAGCAGTTCTTC CASSQEFRASISEQFF
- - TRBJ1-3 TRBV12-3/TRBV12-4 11 TGTGCCAGCAGTCTATCCCAACCCATATATTTT CASSLSQPIYF
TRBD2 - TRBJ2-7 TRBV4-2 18 TGTGCCAGCAGCCAAGAGGTGCAAGCGGGAGGCCTCTCCTACGAGCAGTACTTC CASSQEVQAGGLSYEQYF
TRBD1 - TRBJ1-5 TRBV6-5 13 TGTGCCAGCAGATTCGACAGGGCTCAGCCCCAGCATTTT CASRFDRAQPQHF
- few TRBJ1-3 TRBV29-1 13 TGCAGCATCACCGGGACACAACGAAACACCATATATTTT CSITGTQRNTIYF
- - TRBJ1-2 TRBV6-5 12 TGTGCCAGCAGTAGGGGTCAGGGTGGCTACACCTTC CASSRGQGGYTF
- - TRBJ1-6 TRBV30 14 TGTGCCTGGAGTGTTGGAGCAGGGAATTCACCCCTCCACTTT CAWSVGAGNSPLHF
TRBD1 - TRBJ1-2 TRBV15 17 TGTGCCACCAGCAGAAGACAGGGGGCGAGTCCCCTCTATGGCTACACCTTC CATSRRQGASPLYGYTF
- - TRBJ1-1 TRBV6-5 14 TGTGCCAGCAGTTACGCGGGGGTTAGCACTGAAGCTTTCTTT CASSYAGVSTEAFF
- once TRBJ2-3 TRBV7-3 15 TGTGCCAGCAGCTTATATCCGGGAGCGGCAGATACGCAGTATTTT CASSLYPGAADTQYF
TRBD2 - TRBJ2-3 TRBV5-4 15 TGTGCCAGCAGCCCTCTAGCGGGAGTCACAGATACGCAGTATTTT CASSPLAGVTDTQYF
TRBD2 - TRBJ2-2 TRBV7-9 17 TGTGCCAGCAGCCCCCCGGGACTAGCGGGAGGCACCGGGGAGCTGTTTTTT CASSPPGLAGGTGELFF